This section outlines one TCR beta chain sequence together with its context. What it recognizes is unknown. The sample belongs to a study of cytomegalovirus exposure and HLA in healthy donors. Study as a whole: The approximately 720 first-cohort repertoires and the approximately 110 validation repertoires shared the same platform, a later analysis reported. Study findings and constraints: Researchers counted over 150 TCR beta chains as cytomegalovirus-associated.

An approximately 130-subject validation cohort, separate from the approximately 720-subject first cohort, supplied the donors. Some clones are missing from TCRdb's copy, which holds only in-frame ones; the method was immunoSEQ multiplex PCR. The profile shows 150,000 to 200,000 clones, 89% of them singletons. Input material: PBMCs. This TCR was sampled from a man between 18 and 29 years old in good health and CMV-seropositive.

CDR3 loop: CASSYHLEGQTPSYEQYF. The CDR3 nucleotides are TGTGCCAGCAGTTACCACCTGGAGGGACAGACCCCCTCCTACGAGCAGTACTTC. This chain links TRBV2 with TRBJ2-7; TRBD1 might be the D (7 bases). The CDR3 contains 18 residues. Germline assignment: CDR1 SNHLY and CDR2 FYNNEI. V dropped 5 bases and J dropped 0 bases, with 23 bases sitting between them.